This TCR beta chain emerged from a study of OX40 agonist ivuxolimab in advanced cancers. Method: immunoSEQ multiplex PCR; TCRdb's copy keeps in-frame clones and lacks some. Of about 83,000 clones in the sample, approximately 85% were seen once. Turning to this clone: Its specificity is not known.

Study conclusions and caveats: Expanded peripheral T cell antigen specificity was not determined.

The length of the CDR3 is 17 residues. Germline V gene data show CDR1 as KGHSH and CDR2 as LQKENI. V was cut by 3 bases and J by 6 bases, with 24 bases left in between. This TCR came from an adult with an advanced solid tumor such as melanoma, head and neck, liver or kidney cancer. The chain carries TRBV18 and TRBJ2-7, with a tentative D call TRBD1 (5 bases). Specimen: CD4+ or CD8+ T cells sorted from blood, collected in a trial of the OX40 agonist ivuxolimab. CDR3 sequence: CASSPPPQARAVFEQYF. As DNA, the CDR3 is TGTGCCAGCTCACCCCCCCCGCAGGCCAGGGCGGTTTTCGAGCAGTACTTC. The variable domain in full, with the rest retrieved from reference TRBV18 and TRBJ2-7, is NAGVMQNPRHLVRRRGQEARLRCSPMKGHSHVYWYRQLPEEGLKFMVYLQKENIIDESGMPKERFSAEFPKEGPSILRIQQVVRGDSAAYFCASSPPPQARAVFEQYFGPGTRLTVT.